This TCR beta chain emerged from a study of T-cell memory formation after mild COVID-19. About the study: There were largely donor-specific TCR clusters. Study results and caveats: Researchers could not confirm that second-wave clones peaking on day 37 targeted SARS-CoV-2. Detection of some responders pre-infection suggested pre-existing cross-reactive memory T cells participated.

The authors produced TCR alpha and TCR beta cDNA libraries with sample barcodes and UMIs by 5'RACE using constant-segment primers. TCRdb called the 5' RACE reads again in MiXCR, with one record for every CDR3 protein. The repertoire holds approximately 300,000 distinct CDR3 sequences, with approximately 7.6% as singletons. The CDR3 spans 12 residues. Trimming cost V 3 bases and J 7 bases, with 7 bases left between them. Points on this clonotype: Antigen: not known.

Input material: PBMCs or a T cell subset sorted from them (not recorded which). This chain uses TRBV12-3 or TRBV12-4 with TRBJ1-5, with D unresolved. The source is a man aged 18 to 29 who had mild COVID-19 (a few samples of this study predate the infection). Cell type and time point are not known. The CDR3 sequence is CASSFEGQPQHF. CDR3 nucleotides: TGTGCCAGCAGTTTTGAGGGACAGCCCCAGCATTTT.